These T cell receptor beta chains were read from a single sample in a study of cytomegalovirus exposure and HLA in healthy donors. Clones were sequenced by immunoSEQ multiplex PCR, and TCRdb holds only the in-frame ones, with some missing. The sample lists about 100,000 clones; roughly 80% were seen once. Sequences were obtained from PBMCs. These receptors originate from a man aged 25 to 45 in good health and CMV-seronegative. Each CDR3 is given with its conserved first and last residue. The order of the fields is V gene, clone size, D gene, J gene, CDR3 DNA, CDR3 protein. The D gene is left open where the match is weak. Clone size is not always given. Where it is, it says once, few, many or a class for expanded clones.

TRBV10-1	NA	TRBD1	TRBJ1-1	TGCGCCAGCAGGACAGGGGAGAACACTGAAGCTTTCTTT	CASRTGENTEAFF
TRBV7-3	NA	NA	TRBJ2-5	TGTGCCAGCAGCTTTGACACTGGGGAGACCCAGTACTTC	CASSFDTGETQYF
TRBV1	NA	NA	TRBJ2-7	TGCACCCACGTGGCAGCGGGGTTCTCCTACGAGCAGTACTTC	CTHVAAGFSYEQYF
TRBV27	NA	TRBD1	TRBJ2-7	TGTGCCAGCAGTCCCGGGACAGGGGGCTACGAGCAGTACTTC	CASSPGTGGYEQYF
TRBV6-8	NA	TRBD1	TRBJ2-2	TGTGCCAGCAGTTGGGGACAGGGCCGATGGGATGAGCTGTTTTTT	CASSWGQGRWDELFF
TRBV28	once	NA	TRBJ1-1	TGTGCCAGCACCGAAGCGCCCAGGGGAACTGAAGCTTTCTTT	CASTEAPRGTEAFF
TRBV6-5	NA	NA	TRBJ1-2	TGTGCCAGCAGATTAGACAGGTCTTATGGCTACACCTTC	CASRLDRSYGYTF
TRBV6-4	NA	NA	TRBJ2-5	TGTGCCAGCAGTGACAGCGGGCGCCACCAAGAGACCCAGTACTTC	CASSDSGRHQETQYF
TRBV4-1	NA	NA	TRBJ1-5	TGCGCCAGCAGCGAAGGCGTACAGACATATAGCAATCAGCCCCAGCATTTT	CASSEGVQTYSNQPQHF
TRBV27	NA	NA	TRBJ2-4	TGTGCCAGCAGTGGCCAGGGGACCAAAAACATTCAGTACTTC	CASSGQGTKNIQYF